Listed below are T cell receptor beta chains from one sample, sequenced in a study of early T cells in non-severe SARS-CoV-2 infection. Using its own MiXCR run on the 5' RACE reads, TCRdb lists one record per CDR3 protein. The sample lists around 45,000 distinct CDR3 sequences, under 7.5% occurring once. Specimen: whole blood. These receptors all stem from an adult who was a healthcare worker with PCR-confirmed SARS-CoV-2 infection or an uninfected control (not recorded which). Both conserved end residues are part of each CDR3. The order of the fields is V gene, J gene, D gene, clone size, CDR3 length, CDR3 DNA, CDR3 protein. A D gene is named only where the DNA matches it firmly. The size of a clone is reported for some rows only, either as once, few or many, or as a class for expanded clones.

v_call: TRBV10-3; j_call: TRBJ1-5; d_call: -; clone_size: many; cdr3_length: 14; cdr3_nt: TGTGCCATCTGCGAAAAGGGGGAGGATCAGCCCCAGCATTTT; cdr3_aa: CAICEKGEDQPQHF
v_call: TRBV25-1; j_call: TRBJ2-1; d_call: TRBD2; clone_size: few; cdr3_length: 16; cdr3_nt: TGTGCCAGCAGTGGGGACTATTGGGCCTCTAACAATGAGCAGTTCTTC; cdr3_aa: CASSGDYWASNNEQFF
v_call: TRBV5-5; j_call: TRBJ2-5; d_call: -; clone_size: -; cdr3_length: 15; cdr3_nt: TGTGCCAGCAGCTCTTATTCGGGGTTGGGGGAGACCCAGTACTTC; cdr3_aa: CASSSYSGLGETQYF
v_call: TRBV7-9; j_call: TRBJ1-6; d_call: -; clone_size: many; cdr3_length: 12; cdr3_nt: TGTGCCAGCAGCCCAGAGAGTTCACCCCTCCACTTT; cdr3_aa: CASSPESSPLHF
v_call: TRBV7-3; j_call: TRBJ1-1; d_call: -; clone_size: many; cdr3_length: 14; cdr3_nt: TGTGCCAGCAGCTTATCAGGAGTCGGGACTGAAGTTTTCTTT; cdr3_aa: CASSLSGVGTEVFF
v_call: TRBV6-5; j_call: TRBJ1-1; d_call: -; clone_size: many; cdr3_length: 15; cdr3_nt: TGTGCCAGCAGTTACGTGGACGGTATTAACACTGAAGCTTTCTTT; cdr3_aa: CASSYVDGINTEAFF
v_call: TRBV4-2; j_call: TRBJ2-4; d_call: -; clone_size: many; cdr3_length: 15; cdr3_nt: TGTGCCAGCAGCCAAGATCTAACGCAGAAAAACATTCAGTACTTC; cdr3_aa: CASSQDLTQKNIQYF
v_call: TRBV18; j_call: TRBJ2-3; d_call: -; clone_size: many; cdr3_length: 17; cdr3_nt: TGTGCCAGCTCACCACCGGGGACCCGCTCGATCACAGATACGCAGTATTTT; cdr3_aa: CASSPPGTRSITDTQYF
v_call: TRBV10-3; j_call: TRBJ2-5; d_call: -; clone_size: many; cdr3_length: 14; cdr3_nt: TGTGCCATCAGTCTGGGCGGCAGTGGGGAGACCCAGTACTTC; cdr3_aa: CAISLGGSGETQYF
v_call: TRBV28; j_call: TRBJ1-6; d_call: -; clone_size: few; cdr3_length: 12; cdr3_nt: TGTGCCAGCAGCTCAGGGAATTCACCCCTCCACTTT; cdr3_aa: CASSSGNSPLHF
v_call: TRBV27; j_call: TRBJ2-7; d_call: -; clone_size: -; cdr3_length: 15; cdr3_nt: TGTGCCAGCAGTTTATTAGGGGGACTCTCCTACGAGCAGTACTTC; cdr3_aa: CASSLLGGLSYEQYF
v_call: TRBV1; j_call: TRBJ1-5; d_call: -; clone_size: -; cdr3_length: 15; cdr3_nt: TGCACCAGCAGCGGGACAGGGGGTGAGGATCAGCCCCAGCATTTT; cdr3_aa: CTSSGTGGEDQPQHF
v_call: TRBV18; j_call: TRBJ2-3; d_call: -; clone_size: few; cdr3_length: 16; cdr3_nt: TGTGCCAGCTCACCACCGGCAGGGGGGCCAGCAGATACGCAGTATTTT; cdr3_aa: CASSPPAGGPADTQYF
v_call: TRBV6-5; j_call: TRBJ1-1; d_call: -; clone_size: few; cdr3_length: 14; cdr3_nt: TGTGCCAGCAGTTACCTACCGATTTTAGCTGAAGCTTTCTTT; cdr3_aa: CASSYLPILAEAFF
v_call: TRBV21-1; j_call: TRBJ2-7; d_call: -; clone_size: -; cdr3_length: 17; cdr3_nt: TGTGCCAGCAGCACCGCTGGTTGGACGGCGGACAGCTACGAGCAGTACTTC; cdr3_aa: CASSTAGWTADSYEQYF
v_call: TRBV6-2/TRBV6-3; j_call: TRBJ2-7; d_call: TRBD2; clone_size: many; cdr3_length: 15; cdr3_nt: TGTGCCAGCAGTTATATAGCGGGTGACGTGGACGAGCAGTACTTC; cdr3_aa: CASSYIAGDVDEQYF
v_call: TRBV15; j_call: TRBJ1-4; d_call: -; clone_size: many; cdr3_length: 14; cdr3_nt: TGTGCCACCAGCAGAGGGTCAGATAATGAAAAACTGTTTTTT; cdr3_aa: CATSRGSDNEKLFF
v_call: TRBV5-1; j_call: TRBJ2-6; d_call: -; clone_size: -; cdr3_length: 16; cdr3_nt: TGCGCCAGCAGAGGGCAGGTCATCTCTGGGGCCAACGTCCTGACTTTC; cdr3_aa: CASRGQVISGANVLTF
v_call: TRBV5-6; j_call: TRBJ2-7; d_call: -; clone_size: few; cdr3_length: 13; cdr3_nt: TGTGCCAGCAGCTTCGTCAGTTCCTACGAGCAGTACTTC; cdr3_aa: CASSFVSSYEQYF
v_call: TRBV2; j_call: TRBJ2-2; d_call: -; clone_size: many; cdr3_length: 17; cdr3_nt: TGTGCCAGCAGTGGATGGAACAGCCCCGTCAACACCGGGGAGCTGTTTTTT; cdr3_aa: CASSGWNSPVNTGELFF
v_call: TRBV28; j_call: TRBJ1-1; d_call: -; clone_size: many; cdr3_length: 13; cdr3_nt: TGTGCCAGCAGTTTAAGAGGAGTCACTGAAGCTTTCTTT; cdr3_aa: CASSLRGVTEAFF
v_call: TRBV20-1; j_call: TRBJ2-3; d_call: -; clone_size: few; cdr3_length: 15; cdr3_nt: TGCAGTGCTAGACCGGGGGGCGGAAGCGGGGATACGCAGTATTTT; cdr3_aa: CSARPGGGSGDTQYF
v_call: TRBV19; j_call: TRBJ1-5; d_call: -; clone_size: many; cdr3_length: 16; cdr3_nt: TGTGCCAGTAGTATAGAAGGCACCACGTGGCTTCAGCCCCAGCATTTT; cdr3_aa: CASSIEGTTWLQPQHF
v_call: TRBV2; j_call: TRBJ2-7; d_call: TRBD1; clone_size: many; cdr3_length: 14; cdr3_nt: TGTGCCAGCAGTGCGACAGGGATGGGCTACGAGCAGTACTTC; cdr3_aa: CASSATGMGYEQYF
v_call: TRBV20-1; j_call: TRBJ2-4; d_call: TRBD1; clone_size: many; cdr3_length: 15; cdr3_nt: TGCAGTGCCGTACTTCAGGGGGTGGCCAAAAACATTCAGTACTTC; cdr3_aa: CSAVLQGVAKNIQYF
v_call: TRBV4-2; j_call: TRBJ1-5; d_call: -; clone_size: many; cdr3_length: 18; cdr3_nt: TGTGCCAGCAGCCAAGATTCTCGCCGGGACGGGCATTATCAGCCCCAGCATTTT; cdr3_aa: CASSQDSRRDGHYQPQHF
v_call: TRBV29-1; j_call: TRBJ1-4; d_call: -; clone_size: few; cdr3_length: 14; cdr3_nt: TGCAGCGTTGAAGATCGGGGAGGGCGGGAAAAACTGTTTTTT; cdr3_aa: CSVEDRGGREKLFF
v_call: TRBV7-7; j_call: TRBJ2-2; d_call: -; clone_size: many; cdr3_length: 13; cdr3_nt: TGTGCGGTCTTTTCCGTGAACACCGGGGAGCTGTTTTTT; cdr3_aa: CAVFSVNTGELFF
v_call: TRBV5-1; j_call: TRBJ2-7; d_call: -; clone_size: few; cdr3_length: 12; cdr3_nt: TGCGCCAGCAGCTTGGGAGGTGACGAGCAGTACTTC; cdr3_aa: CASSLGGDEQYF
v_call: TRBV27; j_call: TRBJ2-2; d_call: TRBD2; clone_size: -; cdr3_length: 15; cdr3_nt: TGTGCCAGCGGCTTAAAGCGGGGGGGCACCGGGGAGCTGTTTTTT; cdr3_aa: CASGLKRGGTGELFF
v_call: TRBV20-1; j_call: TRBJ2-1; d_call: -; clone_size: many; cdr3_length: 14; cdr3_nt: TGCAGTGCTAGAGTTGGGGGATCCTACAATGAGCAGTTCTTC; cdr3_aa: CSARVGGSYNEQFF
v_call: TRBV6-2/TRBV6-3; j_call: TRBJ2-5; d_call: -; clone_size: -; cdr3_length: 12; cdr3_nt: TGTGCCAGCAGTTACGCGATTGAGACCCAGTACTTC; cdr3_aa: CASSYAIETQYF
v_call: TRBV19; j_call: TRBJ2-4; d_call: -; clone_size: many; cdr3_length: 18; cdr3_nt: TGTGCCAGTAGTCCCCTAATCGGACCTGGCCTCGCCAAAAACATTCAGTACTTC; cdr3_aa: CASSPLIGPGLAKNIQYF
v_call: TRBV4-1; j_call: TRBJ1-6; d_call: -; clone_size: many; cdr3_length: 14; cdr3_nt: TGCGCCAGCAGCCACCCCACGGATAATTCACCCCTCCACTTT; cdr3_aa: CASSHPTDNSPLHF
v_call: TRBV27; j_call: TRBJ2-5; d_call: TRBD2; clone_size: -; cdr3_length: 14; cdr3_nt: TGTGCCAGCGGGGCGGGGGGGTACCAAGAGACCCAGTACTTC; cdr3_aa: CASGAGGYQETQYF
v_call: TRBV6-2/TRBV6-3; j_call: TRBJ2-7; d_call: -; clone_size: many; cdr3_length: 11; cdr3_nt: TGTGCCAGCTGGGGCAGCTACGAGCAGTACTTC; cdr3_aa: CASWGSYEQYF
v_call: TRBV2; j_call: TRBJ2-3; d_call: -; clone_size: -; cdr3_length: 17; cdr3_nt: TGTGCCAGCAGTGATACAACAGGGAAAGGGGGCACAGATACGCAGTATTTT; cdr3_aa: CASSDTTGKGGTDTQYF
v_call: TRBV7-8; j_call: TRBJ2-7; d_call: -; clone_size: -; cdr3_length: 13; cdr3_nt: TGTGCCAGCAGCTTAGTTGGGGTTAACGAGCAGTACTTC; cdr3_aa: CASSLVGVNEQYF
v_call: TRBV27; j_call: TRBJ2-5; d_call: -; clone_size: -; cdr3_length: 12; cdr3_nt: TGTGCCAGCATGGGACGGCAAGAGACCCAGTACTTC; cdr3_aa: CASMGRQETQYF
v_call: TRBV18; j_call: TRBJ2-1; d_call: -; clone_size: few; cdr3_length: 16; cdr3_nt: TGTGCCAGCTCACTTTCTTCTAGCCGGGTCCACAATGAGCAGTTCTTC; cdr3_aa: CASSLSSSRVHNEQFF
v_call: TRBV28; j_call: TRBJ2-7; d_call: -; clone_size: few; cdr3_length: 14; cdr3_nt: TGTGCCAGCAATTCCGGGGACAACTCCTACGAGCAGTACTTC; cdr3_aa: CASNSGDNSYEQYF
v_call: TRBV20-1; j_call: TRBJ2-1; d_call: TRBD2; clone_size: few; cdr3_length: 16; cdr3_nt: TGCAGTGCTACCCGCCCGGGACTAGCGGCCGGCAATGAGCAGTTCTTC; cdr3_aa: CSATRPGLAAGNEQFF
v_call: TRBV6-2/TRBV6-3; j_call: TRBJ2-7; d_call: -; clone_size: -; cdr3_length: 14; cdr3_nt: TGTGCCAGCAACCCCACCGGGCGCAGGGTCGAGCAGTACTTC; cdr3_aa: CASNPTGRRVEQYF
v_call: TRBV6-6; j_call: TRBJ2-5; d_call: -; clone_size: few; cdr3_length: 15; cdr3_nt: TGTGCCAGCAGCCATACTCGAGGGGGCCAAGAGACCCAGTACTTC; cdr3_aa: CASSHTRGGQETQYF
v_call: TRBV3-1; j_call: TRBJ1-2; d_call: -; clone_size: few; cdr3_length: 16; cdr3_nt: TGTGCCAGCAGCCAGCCAAGCGCCCGGGCGGGCTATGGCTACACCTTC; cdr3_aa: CASSQPSARAGYGYTF
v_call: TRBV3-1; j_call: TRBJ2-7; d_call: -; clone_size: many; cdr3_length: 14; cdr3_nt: TGTGCCAGCAGCCAATATGTCAGCAGCTACGAGCAGTACTTC; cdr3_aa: CASSQYVSSYEQYF
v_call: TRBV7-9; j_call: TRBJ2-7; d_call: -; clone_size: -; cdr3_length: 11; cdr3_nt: TGTGCCAGCAGCCAGGCCTACGAGCAGTACTTC; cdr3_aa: CASSQAYEQYF
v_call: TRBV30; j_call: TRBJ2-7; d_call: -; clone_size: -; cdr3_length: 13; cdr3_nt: TGTGCCTGCGTCAGGGGAGCAAGGTACGAGCAGTACTTC; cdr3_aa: CACVRGARYEQYF
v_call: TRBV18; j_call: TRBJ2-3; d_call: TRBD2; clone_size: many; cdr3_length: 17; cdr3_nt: TGTGCCAGCTCACCACCGAGTCCTAGCGGGGGGTCGGATACGCAGTATTTT; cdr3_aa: CASSPPSPSGGSDTQYF
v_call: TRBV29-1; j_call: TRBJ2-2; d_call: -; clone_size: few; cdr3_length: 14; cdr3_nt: TGCAGCGTTGATAGCCCACTAGGGACCGGGGAGCTGTTTTTT; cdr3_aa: CSVDSPLGTGELFF
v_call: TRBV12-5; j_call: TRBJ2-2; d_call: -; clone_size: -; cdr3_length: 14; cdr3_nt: TGTGCTAGTGGTTTCCCCGGAGGTGGCGGGGAGCTGTTTTTT; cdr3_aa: CASGFPGGGGELFF
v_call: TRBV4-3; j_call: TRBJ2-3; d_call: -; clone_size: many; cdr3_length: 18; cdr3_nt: TGCGCCAGCAGCCAAAGGGGGGCCGGGGTTGAGAGCACAGATACGCAGTATTTT; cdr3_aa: CASSQRGAGVESTDTQYF
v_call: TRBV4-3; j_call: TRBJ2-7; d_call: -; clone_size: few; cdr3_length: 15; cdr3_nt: TGCGCCAGCAGCCAAGAGCCCGGCTCAAGCTACGAGCAGTACTTC; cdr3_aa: CASSQEPGSSYEQYF
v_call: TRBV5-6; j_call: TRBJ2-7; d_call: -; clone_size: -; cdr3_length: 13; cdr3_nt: TGTGCCAGCAGCTTGGGGGGGACCGACGAGCAGTACTTC; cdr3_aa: CASSLGGTDEQYF
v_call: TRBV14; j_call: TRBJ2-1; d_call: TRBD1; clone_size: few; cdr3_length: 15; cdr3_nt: TGTGCCAGCAGTCAACAGGGGATCTCTTACAATGAGCAGTTCTTC; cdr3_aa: CASSQQGISYNEQFF